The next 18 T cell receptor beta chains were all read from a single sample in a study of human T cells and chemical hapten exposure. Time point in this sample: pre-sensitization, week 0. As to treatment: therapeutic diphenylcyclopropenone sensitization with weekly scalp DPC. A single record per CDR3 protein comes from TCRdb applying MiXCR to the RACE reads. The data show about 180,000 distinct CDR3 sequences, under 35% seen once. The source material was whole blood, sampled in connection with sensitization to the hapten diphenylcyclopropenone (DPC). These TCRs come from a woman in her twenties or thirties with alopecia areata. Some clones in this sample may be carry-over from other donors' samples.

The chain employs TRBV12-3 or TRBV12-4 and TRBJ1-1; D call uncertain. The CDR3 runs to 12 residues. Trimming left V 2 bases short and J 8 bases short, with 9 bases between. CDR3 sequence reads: CASSLMSQEAFF. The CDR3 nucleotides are TGTGCCAGCAGTTTAATGTCTCAAGAAGCTTTCTTT.

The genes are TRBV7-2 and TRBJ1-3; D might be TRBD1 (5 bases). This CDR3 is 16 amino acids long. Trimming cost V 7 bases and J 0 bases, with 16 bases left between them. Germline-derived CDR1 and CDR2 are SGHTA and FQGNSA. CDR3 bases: TGTGCCAGCAACCCCGGGACGGCACGCTCTGGAAACACCATATATTTT. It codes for CASNPGTARSGNTIYF.

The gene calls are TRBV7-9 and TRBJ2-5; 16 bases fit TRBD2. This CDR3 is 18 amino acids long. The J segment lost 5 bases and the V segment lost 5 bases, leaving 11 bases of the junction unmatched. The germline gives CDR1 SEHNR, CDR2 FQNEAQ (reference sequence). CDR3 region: CASSPGLAGGGSSETQYF. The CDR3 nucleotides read TGTGCCAGCAGCCCGGGACTAGCGGGAGGGGGCTCCTCGGAGACCCAGTACTTC.

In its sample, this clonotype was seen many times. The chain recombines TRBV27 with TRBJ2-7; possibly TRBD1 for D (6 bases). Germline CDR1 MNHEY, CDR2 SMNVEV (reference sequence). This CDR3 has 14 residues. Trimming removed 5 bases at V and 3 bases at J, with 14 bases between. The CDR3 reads CASSRAWGLYEQYF. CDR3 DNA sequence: TGTGCCAGCAGTAGGGCCTGGGGGCTCTACGAGCAGTACTTC.

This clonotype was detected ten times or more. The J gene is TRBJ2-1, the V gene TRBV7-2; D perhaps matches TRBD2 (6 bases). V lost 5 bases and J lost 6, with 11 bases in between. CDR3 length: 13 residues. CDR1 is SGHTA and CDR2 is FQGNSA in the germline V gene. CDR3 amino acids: CASSTGLSNEQFF. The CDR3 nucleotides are TGTGCCAGCAGCACGGGACTCTCCAATGAGCAGTTCTTC. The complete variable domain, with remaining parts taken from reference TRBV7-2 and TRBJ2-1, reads GAGVSQSPSNKVTEKGKDVELRCDPISGHTALYWYRQSLGQGLEFLIYFQGNSAPDKSGLPSDRFSAERTGGSVSTLTIQRTQQEDSAVYLCASSTGLSNEQFFGPGTRLTVL.

CDR3 in amino acids: CASSQYFSGNEDVIQPQHF. The CDR3 DNA reads TGCGCCAGCAGCCAATATTTTTCAGGGAATGAAGATGTAATTCAGCCCCAGCATTTT. The V call is TRBV4-1, the J call TRBJ1-5; the D gene is possibly TRBD1 (5 bases). Germline values: CDR1 MGHRA, CDR2 YSYEKL. The CDR3 sequence is 19 residues long. V was trimmed by 2 bases and J by 6 bases, leaving 26 bases between them.

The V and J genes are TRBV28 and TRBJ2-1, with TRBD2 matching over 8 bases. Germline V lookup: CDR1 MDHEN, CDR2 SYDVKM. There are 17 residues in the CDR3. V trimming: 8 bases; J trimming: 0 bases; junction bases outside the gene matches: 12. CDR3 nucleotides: TGTGCCAGCGGGGGCCAATTAAGCGGGAGCTCCTACAATGAGCAGTTCTTC. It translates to CASGGQLSGSSYNEQFF.

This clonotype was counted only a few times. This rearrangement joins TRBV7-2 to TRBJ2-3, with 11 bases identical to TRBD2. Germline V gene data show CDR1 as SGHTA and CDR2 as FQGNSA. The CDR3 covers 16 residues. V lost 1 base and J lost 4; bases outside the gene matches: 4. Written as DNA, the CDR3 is TGTGCCAGCAGCTTAGGACTAGCGGGATCGTCAGATACGCAGTATTTT. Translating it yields CASSLGLAGSSDTQYF.

Here the CDR3 reads CASRPPSSYEQYF. CDR3 bases: TGCGCCAGCAGGCCGCCTAGCTCCTACGAGCAGTACTTC. V usage is TRBV5-1 and J usage is TRBJ2-7; D unresolved. Germline V gene data show CDR1 as SGHRS and CDR2 as YFSETQ. This CDR3 is 13 amino acids long. Trimming pared 5 bases from V and 0 bases from J, leaving 9 bases between.

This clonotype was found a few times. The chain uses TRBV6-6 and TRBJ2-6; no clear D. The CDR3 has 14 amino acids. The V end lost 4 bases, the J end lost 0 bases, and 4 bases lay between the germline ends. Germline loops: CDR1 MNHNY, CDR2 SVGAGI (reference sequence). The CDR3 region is CASSFPSGANVLTF. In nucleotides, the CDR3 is TGTGCCAGCAGTTTTCCCTCTGGGGCCAACGTCCTGACTTTC.

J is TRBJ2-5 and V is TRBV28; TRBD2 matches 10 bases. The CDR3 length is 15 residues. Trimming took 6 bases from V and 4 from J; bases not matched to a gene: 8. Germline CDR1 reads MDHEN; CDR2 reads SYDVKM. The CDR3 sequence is CASSALAGSVETQYF. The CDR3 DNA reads TGTGCCAGCAGCGCACTAGCGGGGAGTGTAGAGACCCAGTACTTC.

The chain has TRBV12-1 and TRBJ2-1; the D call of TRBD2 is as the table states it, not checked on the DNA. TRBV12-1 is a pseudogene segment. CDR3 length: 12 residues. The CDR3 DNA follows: TGTGCCAGCGGCCCGACTAGCGGGAGGGAGGGCTTC. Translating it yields CASGPTSGREGF.

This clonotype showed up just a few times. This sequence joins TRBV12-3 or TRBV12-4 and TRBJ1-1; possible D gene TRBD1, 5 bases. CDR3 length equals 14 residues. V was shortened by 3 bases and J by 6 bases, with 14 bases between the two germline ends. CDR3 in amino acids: CASSFGASRAEAFF. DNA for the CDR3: TGTGCCAGCAGTTTTGGGGCCTCGAGGGCTGAAGCTTTCTTT.

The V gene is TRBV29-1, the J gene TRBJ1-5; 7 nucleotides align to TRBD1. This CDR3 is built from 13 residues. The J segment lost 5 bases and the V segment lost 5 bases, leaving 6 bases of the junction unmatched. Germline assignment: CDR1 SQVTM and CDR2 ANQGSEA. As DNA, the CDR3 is TGCAGCGTTCTACAGGGGTTCGATCAGCCCCAGCATTTT. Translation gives CSVLQGFDQPQHF.

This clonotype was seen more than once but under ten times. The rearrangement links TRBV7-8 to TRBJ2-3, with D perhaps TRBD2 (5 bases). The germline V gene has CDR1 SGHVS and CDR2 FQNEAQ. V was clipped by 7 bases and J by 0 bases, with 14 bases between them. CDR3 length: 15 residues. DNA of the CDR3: TGTGCCAGCATCGAGGACCGGGGTAGCACAGATACGCAGTATTTT. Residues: CASIEDRGSTDTQYF.

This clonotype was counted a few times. The CDR3 loop reads CASRDGSNQPQHF. As DNA, the CDR3 is TGTGCCAGCAGGGACGGTAGCAATCAGCCCCAGCATTTT. V and J are TRBV27 and TRBJ1-5; D unresolved. Trimming took off 6 bases at V and 0 bases at J, with 6 bases between the two ends. Germline V gene lookup returns CDR1 MNHEY and CDR2 SMNVEV (reference sequence). This CDR3 is 13 amino acids long.

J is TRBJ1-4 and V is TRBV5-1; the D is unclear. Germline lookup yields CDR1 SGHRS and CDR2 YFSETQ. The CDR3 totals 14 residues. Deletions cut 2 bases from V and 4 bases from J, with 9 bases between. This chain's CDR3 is CASSFMDGNEKLFF. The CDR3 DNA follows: TGCGCCAGCAGCTTTATGGACGGTAATGAAAAACTGTTTTTT.

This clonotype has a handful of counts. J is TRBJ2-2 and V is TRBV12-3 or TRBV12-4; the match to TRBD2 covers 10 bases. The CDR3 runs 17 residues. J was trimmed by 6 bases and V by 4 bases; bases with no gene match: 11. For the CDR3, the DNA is TGTGCCAGCAGTTCCAGCCCGGGACTAGCGCTCCCCGGGGAGCTGTTTTTT. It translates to CASSSSPGLALPGELFF.